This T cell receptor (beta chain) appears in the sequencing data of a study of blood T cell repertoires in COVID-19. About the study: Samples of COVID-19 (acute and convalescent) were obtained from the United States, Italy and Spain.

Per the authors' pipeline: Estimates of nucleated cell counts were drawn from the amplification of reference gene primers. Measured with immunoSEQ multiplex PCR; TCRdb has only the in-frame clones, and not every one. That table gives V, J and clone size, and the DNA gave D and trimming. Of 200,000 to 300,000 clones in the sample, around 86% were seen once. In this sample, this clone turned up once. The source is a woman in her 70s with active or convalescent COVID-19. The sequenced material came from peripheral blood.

CDR3: CASSTGTDTQYF. DNA of the CDR3: TGTGCCAGTAGTACCGGGACAGATACGCAGTATTTT. The chain uses TRBV19 and TRBJ2-3; D is unresolved. This CDR3 region has 12 residues. Germline loops: CDR1 LNHDA, CDR2 SQIVND (reference sequence). Between the trimmed V and J ends, which lost 4 bases and 3 bases, there was a span of 5 bases.